Below, one TCR beta chain is given with its context. Its antigen is as yet unknown. These data originate in a study of post-analysis software for immune sequencing data. Whole-study context: Relapsing-remitting, secondary progressive and progressive-relapsing multiple sclerosis courses were included. Study-level points and caveats: Patients showed TRBV5-6, TRBV5-1 and TRBV20-1 among five TRBV segments more frequent than in controls.

Sequencing libraries made from TCR beta cDNA carried unique molecular identifiers. Using its own MiXCR run on the PCR reads, TCRdb lists one record per CDR3 protein. The table has roughly 800,000 distinct CDR3 sequences, under 70% seen once; the top ten hold about 4.8%. Trimming took off 4 bases at V and 7 bases at J, with 14 bases between the two ends. Germline CDR1 reads SGHTA; CDR2 reads FQGNSA. The CDR3 length is 14 residues. The TCR comes from a girl between 5 and 17 years old with multiple sclerosis. Sequencing used blood. The chain recombines TRBV7-2 with TRBJ2-1, with D unresolved. The CDR3 DNA reads TGTGCCAGCAGCTCCTGGGTGCCCCAAAATGAGCAGTTCTTC. Translating gives CASSSWVPQNEQFF.